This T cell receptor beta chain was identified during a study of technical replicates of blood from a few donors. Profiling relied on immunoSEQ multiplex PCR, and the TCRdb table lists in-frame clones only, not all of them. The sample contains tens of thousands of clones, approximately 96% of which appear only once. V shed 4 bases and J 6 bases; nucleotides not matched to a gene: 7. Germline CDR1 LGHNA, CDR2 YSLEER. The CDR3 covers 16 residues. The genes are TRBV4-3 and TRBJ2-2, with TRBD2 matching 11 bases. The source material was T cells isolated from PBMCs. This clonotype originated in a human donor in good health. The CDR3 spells CASSRELAGVSGELFF. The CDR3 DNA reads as TGCGCCAGCAGCCGAGAACTAGCGGGAGTCTCCGGGGAGCTGTTTTTT.